Below, one T cell receptor beta chain is given with its context. Its cognate antigen is unknown. This sample is drawn from a study of shared clonotypes between healthy human individuals. Points from the study as a whole: Sharing across several donors was seen in around 5.1% of naive CD4 clonotypes.

From germline, CDR1 is MDHEN and CDR2 SYDVKM. The CDR3 length is 12 residues. The V end lost 8 bases, the J end lost 7 bases, and 11 bases lay between the germline ends. Assay: immunoSEQ multiplex PCR; the TCRdb copy retains only in-frame clones and omits some. The sample yields roughly 720,000 clones, about 90% seen once. The material sequenced was memory CD8+ T cells from PBMCs. Subset noted: CD45RO+ cells pooled with CCR7-negative TemRA cells. The chain recombines TRBV28 with TRBJ1-4; D remains ambiguous. This sequence was found in a man aged 18-30 years in good health. Some clones in this sample may be carry-over from other donors' samples. The CDR3 loop is CASAFTVEKLFF. Here the CDR3 DNA reads TGTGCCAGCGCATTTACCGTTGAAAAACTGTTTTTT.